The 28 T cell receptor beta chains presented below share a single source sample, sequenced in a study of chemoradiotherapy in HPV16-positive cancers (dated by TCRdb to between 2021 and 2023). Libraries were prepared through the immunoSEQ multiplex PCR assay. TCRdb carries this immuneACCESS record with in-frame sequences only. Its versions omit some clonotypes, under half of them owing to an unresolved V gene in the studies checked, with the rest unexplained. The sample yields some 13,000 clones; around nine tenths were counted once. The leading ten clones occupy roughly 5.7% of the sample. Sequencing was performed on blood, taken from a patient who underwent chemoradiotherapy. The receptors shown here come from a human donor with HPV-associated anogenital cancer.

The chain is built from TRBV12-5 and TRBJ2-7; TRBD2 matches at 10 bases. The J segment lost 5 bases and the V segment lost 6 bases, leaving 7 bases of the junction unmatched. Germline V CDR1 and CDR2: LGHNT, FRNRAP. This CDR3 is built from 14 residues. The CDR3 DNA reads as TGTGCTAGTGGCAAGCGGGGGGGCCTCGACGAGCAGTACTTC. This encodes CASGKRGGLDEQYF.

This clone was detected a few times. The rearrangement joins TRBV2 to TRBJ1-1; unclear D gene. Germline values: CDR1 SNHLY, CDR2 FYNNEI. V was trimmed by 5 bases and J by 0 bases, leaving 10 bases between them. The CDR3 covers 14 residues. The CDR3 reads CASSRRYMNTEAFF. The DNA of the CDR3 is TGTGCCAGCAGTCGACGGTACATGAACACTGAAGCTTTCTTT.

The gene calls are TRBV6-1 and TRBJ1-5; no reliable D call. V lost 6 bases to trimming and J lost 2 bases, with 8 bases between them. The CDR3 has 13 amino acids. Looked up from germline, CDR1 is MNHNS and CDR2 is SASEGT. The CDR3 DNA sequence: TGTGCCAGCAGCGGGGTGGGCAATCAGCCCCAGCATTTT. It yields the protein CASSGVGNQPQHF.

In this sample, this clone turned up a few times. The CDR3 region has the DNA TGCAGCGTTGACAGGGGGGCCACTGAAGCTTTCTTT. It codes for CSVDRGATEAFF. V and J are TRBV29-1 and TRBJ1-1, with 7 bases identical to TRBD1. CDR1 is SQVTM, CDR2 ANQGSEA, per germline. With 3 bases clipped from V and 4 bases from J, the junction kept 2 bases outside the gene matches. The CDR3 totals 12 residues.

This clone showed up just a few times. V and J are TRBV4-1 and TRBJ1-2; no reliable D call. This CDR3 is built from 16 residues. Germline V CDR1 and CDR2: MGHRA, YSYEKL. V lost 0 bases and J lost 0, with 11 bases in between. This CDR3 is CASSQDQGRANYGYTF. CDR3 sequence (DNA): TGCGCCAGCAGCCAAGATCAAGGCCGAGCTAACTATGGCTACACCTTC.

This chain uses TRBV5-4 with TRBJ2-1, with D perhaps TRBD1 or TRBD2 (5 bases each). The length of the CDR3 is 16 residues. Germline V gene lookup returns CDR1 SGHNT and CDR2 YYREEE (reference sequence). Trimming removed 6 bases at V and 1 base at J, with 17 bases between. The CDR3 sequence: CASNPRGVNSYNEQFF. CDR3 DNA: TGTGCCAGCAACCCTCGGGGCGTAAATTCCTACAATGAGCAGTTCTTC.

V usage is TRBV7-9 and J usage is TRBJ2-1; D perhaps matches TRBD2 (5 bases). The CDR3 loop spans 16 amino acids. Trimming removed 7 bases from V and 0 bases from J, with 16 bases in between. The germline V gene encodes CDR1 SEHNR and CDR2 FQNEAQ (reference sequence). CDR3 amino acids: CASTTSQYASYNEQFF. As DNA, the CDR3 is TGTGCCAGCACTACTAGTCAGTATGCCTCCTACAATGAGCAGTTCTTC. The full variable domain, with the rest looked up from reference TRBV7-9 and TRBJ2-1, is DTGVSQNPRHKITKRGQNVTFRCDPISEHNRLYWYRQTLGQGPEFLTYFQNEAQLEKSRLLSDRFSAERPKGSFSTLEIQRTEQGDSAMYLCASTTSQYASYNEQFFGPGTRLTVL.

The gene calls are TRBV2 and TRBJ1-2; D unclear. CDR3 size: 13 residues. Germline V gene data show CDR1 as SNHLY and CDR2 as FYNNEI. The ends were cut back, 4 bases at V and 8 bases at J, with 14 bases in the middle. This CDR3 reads CASSASNRVGYTF. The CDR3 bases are TGTGCCAGCAGTGCTTCGAATAGGGTAGGCTACACCTTC.

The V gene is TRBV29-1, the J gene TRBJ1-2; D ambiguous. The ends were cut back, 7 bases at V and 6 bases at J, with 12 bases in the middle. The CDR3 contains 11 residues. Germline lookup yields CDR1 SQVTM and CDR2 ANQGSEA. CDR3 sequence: CSGYSSDGYTF. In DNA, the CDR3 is TGCAGCGGTTACAGTAGCGATGGCTACACCTTC.

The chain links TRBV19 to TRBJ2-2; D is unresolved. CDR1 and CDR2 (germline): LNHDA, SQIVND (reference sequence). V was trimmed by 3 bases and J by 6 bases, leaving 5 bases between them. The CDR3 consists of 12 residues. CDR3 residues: CASSMPPGELFF. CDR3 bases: TGTGCCAGTAGTATGCCCCCCGGGGAGCTGTTTTTT.

The CDR3 region has the DNA TGTGCCAGCAGTGACTCTAAGCGGGGAGATAGCAATGAGCAGTTCTTC. Protein product: CASSDSKRGDSNEQFF. The chain joins TRBV6-4 to TRBJ2-1; 7 bases map to TRBD2. The CDR3 is 16 amino acids. Per the germline V gene, CDR1 is MRHNA and CDR2 is SNTAGT. The trim removed 0 bases at V and 6 bases at J, leaving 8 bases unmatched.

The CDR3 protein is CASSLESIRGGEQYF. DNA for the CDR3: TGTGCCAGCAGCCTAGAGAGTATTCGAGGGGGCGAGCAGTACTTC. This chain joins TRBV5-4 and TRBJ2-7; possible D gene TRBD1, 6 bases. The length of the CDR3 is 15 residues. Looked up from germline, CDR1 is SGHNT and CDR2 is YYREEE (reference sequence). The V gene lost 4 bases and the J gene lost 6 bases, with 20 bases spanning the gap. The full variable domain, in which reference TRBV5-4 and TRBJ2-7 provide the parts outside the CDR3, is ETGVTQSPTHLIKTRGQQVTLRCSSQSGHNTVSWYQQALGQGPQFIFQYYREEENGRGNFPPRFSGLQFPNYSSELNVNALELDDSALYLCASSLESIRGGEQYFGPGTRLTVT.

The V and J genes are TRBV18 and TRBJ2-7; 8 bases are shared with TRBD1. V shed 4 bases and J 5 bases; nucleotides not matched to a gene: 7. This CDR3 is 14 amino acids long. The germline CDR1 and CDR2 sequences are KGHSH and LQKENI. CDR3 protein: CASSQGQGMNEQYF. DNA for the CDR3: TGTGCCAGCTCACAAGGACAGGGAATGAACGAGCAGTACTTC.

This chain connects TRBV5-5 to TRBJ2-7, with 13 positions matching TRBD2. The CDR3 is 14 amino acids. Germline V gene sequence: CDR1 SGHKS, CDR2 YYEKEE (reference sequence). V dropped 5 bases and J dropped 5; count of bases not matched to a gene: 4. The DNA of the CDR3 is TGTGCCAGCAGACTAGCGGGGGGGCCTCACGAGCAGTACTTC. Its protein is CASRLAGGPHEQYF.

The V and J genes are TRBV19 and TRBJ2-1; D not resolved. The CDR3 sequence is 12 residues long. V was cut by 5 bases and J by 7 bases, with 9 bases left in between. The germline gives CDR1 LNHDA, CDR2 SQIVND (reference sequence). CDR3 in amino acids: CASSSTPNEQFF. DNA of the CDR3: TGTGCCAGTAGTTCGACACCGAATGAGCAGTTCTTC.

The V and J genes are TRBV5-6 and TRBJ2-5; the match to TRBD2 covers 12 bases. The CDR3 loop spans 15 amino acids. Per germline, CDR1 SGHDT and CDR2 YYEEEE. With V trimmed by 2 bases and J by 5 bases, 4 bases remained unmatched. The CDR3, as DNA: TGTGCCAGCAGCTTACAACTAGCGGGGGGTGAGACCCAGTACTTC. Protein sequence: CASSLQLAGGETQYF.

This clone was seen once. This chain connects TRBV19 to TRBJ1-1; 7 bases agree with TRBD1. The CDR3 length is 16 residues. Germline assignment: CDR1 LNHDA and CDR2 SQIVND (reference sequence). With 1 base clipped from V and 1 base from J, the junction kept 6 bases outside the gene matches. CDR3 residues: CASSIARQGWNTEAFF. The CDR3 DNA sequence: TGTGCCAGTAGTATAGCCCGACAGGGATGGAACACTGAAGCTTTCTTT.

CDR3 sequence (DNA): TGCAGCGCCGACCCGCCGACCCGGGGCTACACCTTC. Residues: CSADPPTRGYTF. The V and J genes are TRBV29-1 and TRBJ1-2; D not resolved. This CDR3 region has 12 residues. V lost 7 bases and J lost 8, with 17 bases in between. Germline CDR1 SQVTM, CDR2 ANQGSEA. The complete variable domain, with remaining parts taken from reference TRBV29-1 and TRBJ1-2, reads SAVISQKPSRDICQRGTSLTIQCQVDSQVTMMFWYRQQPGQSLTLIATANQGSEATYESGFVIDKFPISRPNLTFSTLTVSNMSPEDSSIYLCSADPPTRGYTFGSGTRLTVV.

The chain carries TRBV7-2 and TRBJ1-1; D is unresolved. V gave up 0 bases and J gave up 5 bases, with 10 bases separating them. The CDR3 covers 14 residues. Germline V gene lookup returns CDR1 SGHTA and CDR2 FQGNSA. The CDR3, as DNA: TGTGCCAGCAGCTTAGCGTCTTGGGGTACTGAAGCTTTCTTT. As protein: CASSLASWGTEAFF.

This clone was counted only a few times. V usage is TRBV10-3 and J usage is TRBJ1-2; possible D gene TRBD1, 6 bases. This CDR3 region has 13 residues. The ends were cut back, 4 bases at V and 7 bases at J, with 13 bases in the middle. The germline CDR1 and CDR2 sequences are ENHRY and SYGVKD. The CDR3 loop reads CAISGGGGLGYTF. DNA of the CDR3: TGTGCCATCAGTGGAGGGGGAGGACTTGGCTACACCTTC.

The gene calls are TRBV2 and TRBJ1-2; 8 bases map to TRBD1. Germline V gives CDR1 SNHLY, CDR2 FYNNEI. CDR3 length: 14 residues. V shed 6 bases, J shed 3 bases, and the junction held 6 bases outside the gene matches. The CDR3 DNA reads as TGTGCCAGCAGGGCCCGGGACAGGTACTATGGCTACACCTTC. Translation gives CASRARDRYYGYTF.

In DNA form, the CDR3 reads TGTGCCACCAGCTGGGGACAGGGAGCCGGGGAGCTGTTTTTT. Translating gives CATSWGQGAGELFF. This chain uses TRBV15 with TRBJ2-2, with TRBD1 matching 9 bases. V lost 5 bases and J lost 6; bases outside the gene matches: 4. The germline V gene encodes CDR1 LNHNV and CDR2 YYDKDF (reference sequence). CDR3 size: 14 residues.

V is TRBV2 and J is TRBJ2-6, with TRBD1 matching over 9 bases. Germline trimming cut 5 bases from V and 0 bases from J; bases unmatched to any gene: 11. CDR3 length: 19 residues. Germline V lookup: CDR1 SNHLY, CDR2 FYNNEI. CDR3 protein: CASSLLPGQGLSGANVLTF. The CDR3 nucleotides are TGTGCCAGCAGTTTATTACCGGGACAGGGCCTCTCTGGGGCCAACGTCCTGACTTTC.

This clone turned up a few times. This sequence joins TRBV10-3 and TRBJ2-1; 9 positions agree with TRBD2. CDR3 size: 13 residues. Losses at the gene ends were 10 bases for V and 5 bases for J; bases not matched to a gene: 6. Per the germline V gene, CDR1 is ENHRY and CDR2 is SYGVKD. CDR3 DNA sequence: TGTGCCACCCGGCGGGGGGGCAACAATGAGCAGTTCTTC. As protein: CATRRGGNNEQFF.

The CDR3 DNA is TGTGCCTCTTCGGACAGGGACTCCTACGAGCAGTACGTC. Translated: CASSDRDSYEQYV. V and J are TRBV30 and TRBJ2-7; 8 bases fit TRBD1. This CDR3 contains 13 residues. Germline V gives CDR1 GTSNPN, CDR2 SVGIG (reference sequence). The ends lost 7 bases at V and 0 bases at J; junction bases unmatched: 5.

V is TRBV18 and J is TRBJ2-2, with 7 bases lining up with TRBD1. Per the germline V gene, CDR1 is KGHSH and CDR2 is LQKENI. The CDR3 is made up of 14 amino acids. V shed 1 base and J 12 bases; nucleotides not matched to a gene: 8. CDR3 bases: TGTGCCAGCTCACCACTAAAGGAAGGGGGCAAGCTGTTTTTT. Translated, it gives CASSPLKEGGKLFF.

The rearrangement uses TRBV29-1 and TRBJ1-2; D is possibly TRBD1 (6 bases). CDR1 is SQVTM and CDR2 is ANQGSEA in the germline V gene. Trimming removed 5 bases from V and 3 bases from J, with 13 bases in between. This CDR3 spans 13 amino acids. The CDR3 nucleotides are TGCAGCGTTAAGCAAGGGGGGGACTATGGCTACACCTTC. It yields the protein CSVKQGGDYGYTF. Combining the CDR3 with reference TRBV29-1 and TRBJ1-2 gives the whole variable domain SAVISQKPSRDICQRGTSLTIQCQVDSQVTMMFWYRQQPGQSLTLIATANQGSEATYESGFVIDKFPISRPNLTFSTLTVSNMSPEDSSIYLCSVKQGGDYGYTFGSGTRLTVV.

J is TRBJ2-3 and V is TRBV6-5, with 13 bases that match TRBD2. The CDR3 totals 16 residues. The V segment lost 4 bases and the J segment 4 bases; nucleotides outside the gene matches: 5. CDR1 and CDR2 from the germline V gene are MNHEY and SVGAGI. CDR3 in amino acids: CASSSRLAGGPDTQYF. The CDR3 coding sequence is TGTGCCAGCAGTTCGAGACTAGCGGGGGGTCCAGATACGCAGTATTTT.